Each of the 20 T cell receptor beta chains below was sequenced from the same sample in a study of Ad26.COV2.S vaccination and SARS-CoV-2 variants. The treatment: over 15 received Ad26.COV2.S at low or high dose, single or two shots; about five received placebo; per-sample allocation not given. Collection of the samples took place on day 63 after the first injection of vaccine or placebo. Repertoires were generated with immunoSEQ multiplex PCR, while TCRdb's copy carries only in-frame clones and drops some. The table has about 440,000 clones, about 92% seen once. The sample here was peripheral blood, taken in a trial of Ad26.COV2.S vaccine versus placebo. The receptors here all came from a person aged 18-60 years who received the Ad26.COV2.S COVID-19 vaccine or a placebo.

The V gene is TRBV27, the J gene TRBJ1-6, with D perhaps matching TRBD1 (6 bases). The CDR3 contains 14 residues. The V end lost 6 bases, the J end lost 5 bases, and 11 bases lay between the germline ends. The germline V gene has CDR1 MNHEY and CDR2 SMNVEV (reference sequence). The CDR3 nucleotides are TGTGCCAGCAGCCACAGGGCCCATAATTCACCCCTCCACTTT. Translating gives CASSHRAHNSPLHF.

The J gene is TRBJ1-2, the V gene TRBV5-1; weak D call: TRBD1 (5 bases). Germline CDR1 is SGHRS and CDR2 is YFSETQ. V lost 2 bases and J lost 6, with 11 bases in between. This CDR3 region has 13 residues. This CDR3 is CASSLDSNDGYTF. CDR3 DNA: TGCGCCAGCAGCTTAGACAGCAACGATGGCTACACCTTC. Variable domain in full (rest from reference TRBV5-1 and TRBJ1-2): KAGVTQTPRYLIKTRGQQVTLSCSPISGHRSVSWYQQTPGQGLQFLFEYFSETQRNKGNFPGRFSGRQFSNSRSEMNVSTLELGDSALYLCASSLDSNDGYTFGSGTRLTVV.

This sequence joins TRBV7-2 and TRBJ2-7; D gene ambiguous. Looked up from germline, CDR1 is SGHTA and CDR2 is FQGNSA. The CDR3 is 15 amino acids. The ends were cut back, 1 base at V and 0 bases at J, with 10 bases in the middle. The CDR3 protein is CASSLGGGISYEQYF. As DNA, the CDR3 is TGTGCCAGCAGCTTAGGGGGTGGGATCTCCTACGAGCAGTACTTC.

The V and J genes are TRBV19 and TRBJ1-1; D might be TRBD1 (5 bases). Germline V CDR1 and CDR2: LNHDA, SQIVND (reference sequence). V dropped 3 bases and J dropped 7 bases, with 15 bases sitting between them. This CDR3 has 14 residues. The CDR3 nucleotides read TGTGCCAGTAGTATGCGGATCCGGGACGGTGAAGCTTTCTTT. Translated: CASSMRIRDGEAFF.

CDR3 in amino acids: CASSLTRVRNQPQHF. CDR3 bases: TGTGCCAGCAGTTTAACCAGGGTTCGGAATCAGCCCCAGCATTTT. The V call is TRBV28, the J call TRBJ1-5; perhaps TRBD1 as D (5 bases). The V end lost 2 bases, the J end lost 4 bases, and 12 bases lay between the germline ends. This CDR3 is built from 15 residues. Germline-derived CDR1 and CDR2 are MDHEN and SYDVKM. Together with reference TRBV28 and TRBJ1-5, the CDR3 gives the full variable domain: DVKVTQSSRYLVKRTGEKVFLECVQDMDHENMFWYRQDPGLGLRLIYFSYDVKMKEKGDIPEGYSVSREKKERFSLILESASTNQTSMYLCASSLTRVRNQPQHFGDGTRLSIL.

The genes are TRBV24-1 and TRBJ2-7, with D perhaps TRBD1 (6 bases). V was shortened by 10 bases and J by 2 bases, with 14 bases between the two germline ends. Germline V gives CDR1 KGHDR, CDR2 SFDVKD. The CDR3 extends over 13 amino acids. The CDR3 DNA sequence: TGTGCCACGGTCAGGGGTCAGGCCTACGAGCAGTACTTC. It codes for CATVRGQAYEQYF.

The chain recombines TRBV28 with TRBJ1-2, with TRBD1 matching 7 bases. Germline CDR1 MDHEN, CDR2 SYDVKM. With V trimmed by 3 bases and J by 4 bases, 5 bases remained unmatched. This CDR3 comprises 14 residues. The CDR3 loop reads CASSFSNRGYGYTF. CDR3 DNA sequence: TGTGCCAGCAGTTTCTCTAACAGGGGCTATGGCTACACCTTC.

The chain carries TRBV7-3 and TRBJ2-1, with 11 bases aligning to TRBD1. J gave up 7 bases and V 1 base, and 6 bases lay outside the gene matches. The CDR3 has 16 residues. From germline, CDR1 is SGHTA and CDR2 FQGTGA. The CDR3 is CASSLNWGTGGNEQFF. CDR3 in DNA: TGTGCCAGCAGCTTAAATTGGGGGACAGGGGGAAATGAGCAGTTCTTC.

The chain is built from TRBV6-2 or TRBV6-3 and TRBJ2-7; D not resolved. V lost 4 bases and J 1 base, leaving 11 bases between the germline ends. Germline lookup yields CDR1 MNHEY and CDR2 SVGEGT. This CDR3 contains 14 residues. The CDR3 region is CASSSMISSYEQYF. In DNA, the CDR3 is TGTGCCAGCAGTTCCATGATATCATCCTACGAGCAGTACTTC.

The CDR3 region is CASSHGGNTEAFF. The CDR3 coding sequence is TGTGCCAGCAGCCACGGCGGTAACACTGAAGCTTTCTTT. The chain has TRBV3-1 (or the pseudogene TRBV3-2) and TRBJ1-1; D remains ambiguous. Trimming cost V 3 bases and J 2 bases, with 7 bases left between them. The germline CDR1 and CDR2 sequences are LGHDT and YNNKEL (reference sequence). CDR3 length: 13 residues.

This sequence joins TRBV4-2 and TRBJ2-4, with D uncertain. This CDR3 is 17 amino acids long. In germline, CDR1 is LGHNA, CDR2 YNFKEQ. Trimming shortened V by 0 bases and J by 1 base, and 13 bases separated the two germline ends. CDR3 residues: CASSQDKLGLAKNIQYF. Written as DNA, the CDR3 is TGTGCCAGCAGCCAAGATAAGTTGGGATTGGCCAAAAACATTCAGTACTTC.

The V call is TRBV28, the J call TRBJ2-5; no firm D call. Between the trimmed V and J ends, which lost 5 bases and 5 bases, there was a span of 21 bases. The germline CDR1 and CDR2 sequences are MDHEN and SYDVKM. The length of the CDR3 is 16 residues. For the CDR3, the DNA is TGTGCCAGCAGTCCATCATCCTATGTGGAATACGAGACCCAGTACTTC. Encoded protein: CASSPSSYVEYETQYF.

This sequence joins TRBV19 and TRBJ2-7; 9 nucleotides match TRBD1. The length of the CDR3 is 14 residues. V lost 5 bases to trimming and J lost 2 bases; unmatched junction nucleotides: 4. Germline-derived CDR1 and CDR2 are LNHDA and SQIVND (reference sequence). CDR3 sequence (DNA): TGTGCCAGTAGTTCCGGGACAGGGACCTACGAGCAGTACTTC. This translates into CASSSGTGTYEQYF.

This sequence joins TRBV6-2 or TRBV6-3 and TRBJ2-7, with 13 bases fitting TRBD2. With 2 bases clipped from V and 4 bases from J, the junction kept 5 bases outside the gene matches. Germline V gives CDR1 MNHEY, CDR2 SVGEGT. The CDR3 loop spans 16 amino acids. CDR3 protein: CASSYRTSGSFYEQYF. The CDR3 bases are TGTGCCAGCAGTTACCGGACTAGCGGGAGCTTTTACGAGCAGTACTTC.

This CDR3 is CASSYSTDRVGTDTQYF. DNA of the CDR3: TGTGCCAGCAGTTACTCCACGGACAGGGTGGGCACAGATACGCAGTATTTT. V usage is TRBV6-2 or TRBV6-3 and J usage is TRBJ2-3, with 8 positions matching TRBD1. The V and J ends lost 0 bases and 1 base, in that order; junction bases with no gene match: 6. Germline-derived CDR1 and CDR2 are MNHEY and SVGEGT. The CDR3 covers 17 residues.

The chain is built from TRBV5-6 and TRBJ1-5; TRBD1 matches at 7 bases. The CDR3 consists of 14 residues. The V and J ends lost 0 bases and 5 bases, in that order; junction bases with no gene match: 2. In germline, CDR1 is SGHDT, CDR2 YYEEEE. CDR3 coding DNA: TGTGCCAGCAGCTTGGGGGACAGAGATCAGCCCCAGCATTTT. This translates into CASSLGDRDQPQHF. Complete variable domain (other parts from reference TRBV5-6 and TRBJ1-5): DAGVTQSPTHLIKTRGQQVTLRCSPKSGHDTVSWYQQALGQGPQFIFQYYEEEERQRGNFPDRFSGHQFPNYSSELNVNALLLGDSALYLCASSLGDRDQPQHFGDGTRLSIL.

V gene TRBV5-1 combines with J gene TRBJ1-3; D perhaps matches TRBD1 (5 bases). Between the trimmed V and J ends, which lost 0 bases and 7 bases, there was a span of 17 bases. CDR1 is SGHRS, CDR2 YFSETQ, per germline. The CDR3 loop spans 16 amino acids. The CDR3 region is CASSLAGLKFGNTIYF. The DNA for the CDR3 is TGCGCCAGCAGCTTGGCAGGGTTAAAATTTGGGAACACCATATATTTT.

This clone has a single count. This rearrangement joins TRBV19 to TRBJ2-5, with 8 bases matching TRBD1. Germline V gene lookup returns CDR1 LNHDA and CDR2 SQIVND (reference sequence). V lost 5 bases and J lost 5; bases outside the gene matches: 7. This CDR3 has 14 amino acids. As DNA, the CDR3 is TGTGCCAGTAGTTGGACAGGGAGTATGGAGACCCAGTACTTC. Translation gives CASSWTGSMETQYF.

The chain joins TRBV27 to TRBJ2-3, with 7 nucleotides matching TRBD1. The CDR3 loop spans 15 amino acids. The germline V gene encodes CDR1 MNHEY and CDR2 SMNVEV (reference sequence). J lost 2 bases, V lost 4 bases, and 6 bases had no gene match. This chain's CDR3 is CASSWDREFTDTQYF. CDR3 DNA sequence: TGTGCCAGCAGTTGGGACAGAGAATTCACAGATACGCAGTATTTT.

In DNA form, the CDR3 reads TGTGCCAGCAGCGTAGGACTAGCGGACACCGGGGAGCTGTTTTTT. It translates to CASSVGLADTGELFF. V usage is TRBV9 and J usage is TRBJ2-2; the match to TRBD2 covers 9 bases. The CDR3 consists of 15 residues. V lost 0 bases to trimming and J lost 3 bases; unmatched junction nucleotides: 0. Germline CDR1 and CDR2: SGDLS and YYNGEE.